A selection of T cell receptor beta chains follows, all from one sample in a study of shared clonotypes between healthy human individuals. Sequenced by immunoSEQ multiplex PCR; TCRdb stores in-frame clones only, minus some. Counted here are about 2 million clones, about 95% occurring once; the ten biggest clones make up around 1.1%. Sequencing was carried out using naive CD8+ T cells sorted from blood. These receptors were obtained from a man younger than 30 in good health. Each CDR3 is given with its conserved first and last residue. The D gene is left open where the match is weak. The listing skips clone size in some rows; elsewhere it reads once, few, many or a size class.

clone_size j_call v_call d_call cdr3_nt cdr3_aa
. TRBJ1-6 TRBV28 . TGTGCCAGCAGTTTGGGGCAGGGGCATTCACCCCTCCACTTT CASSLGQGHSPLHF
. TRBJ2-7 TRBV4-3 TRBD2 TGCGCCAGCAGCCAAGATACGACTAGCAACGAGCAGTACTTC CASSQDTTSNEQYF
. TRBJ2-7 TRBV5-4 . TGTGCCAGCAGCTTGGACAATTCCCGAGGAGAGCAGTACTTC CASSLDNSRGEQYF
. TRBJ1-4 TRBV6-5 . TGTGCCAGCAGTTATCCGTCAACTGGTGAAAAACTGTTTTTT CASSYPSTGEKLFF
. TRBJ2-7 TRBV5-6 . TGTGCCAGCAGCTTAGTAGCTAGCTCCTACGAGCAGTACTTC CASSLVASSYEQYF
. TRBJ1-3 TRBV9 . TGTGCCAGCAGCAAAGGGTCCACCTCTGGAAACACCATATATTTT CASSKGSTSGNTIYF
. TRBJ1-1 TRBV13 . TGTGCCAGCAGCTCCCCAGGGAACACTGAAGCTTTCTTT CASSSPGNTEAFF
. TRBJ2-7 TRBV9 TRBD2 TGTGCCAGCAGCGCTGGAGCGGGAGCGTCCTACGAGCAGTACTTC CASSAGAGASYEQYF
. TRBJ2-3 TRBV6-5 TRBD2 TGTGCCAGCAGTTACCTAGCGGGCGAGGCCGCATATACGCAGTATTTT CASSYLAGEAAYTQYF
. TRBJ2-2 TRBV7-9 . TGTGCCAGCAGCTTAGCGCCGAACACCGGGGAGCTGTTTTTT CASSLAPNTGELFF
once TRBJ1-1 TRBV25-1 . TGTGCCAGCAGTGATTTCATGAACACTGAAGCTTTCTTT CASSDFMNTEAFF
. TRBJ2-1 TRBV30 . TGTGCCTGGAGTGTGTTAGCGGCTCAGTTCGATGAGCAGTTCTTC CAWSVLAAQFDEQFF
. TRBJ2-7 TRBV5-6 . TGTGCCAGCAGCTTGGGTTCCGGCTACGAGCAGTACTTC CASSLGSGYEQYF
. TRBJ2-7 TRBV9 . TGTGCCAGCAGCGTAGCTACGTCCTACGAGCAGTACTTC CASSVATSYEQYF
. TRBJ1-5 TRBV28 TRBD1 TGTGCCAGCAGTCCGGACAGGGTATATCAGCCCCAGCATTTT CASSPDRVYQPQHF
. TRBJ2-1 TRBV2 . TGTGCCAGCAGTGAGGGTAGCAACACAAATGAGCAGTTCTTC CASSEGSNTNEQFF
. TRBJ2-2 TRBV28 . TGTGCCAGCAGTTTATTTCCGGGAAGCACCGGGGAGCTGTTTTTT CASSLFPGSTGELFF
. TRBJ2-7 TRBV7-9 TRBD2 TGCGCCAGCAGCCAAGACGGGGCTAGCGGCGACGAGCAGTACTTC CASSQDGASGDEQYF
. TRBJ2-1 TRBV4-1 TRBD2 TGCGCCAGCAGCCTTAGCGGGGAGCGGGGGGCAGGGGAGCAGTTCTTC CASSLSGERGAGEQFF
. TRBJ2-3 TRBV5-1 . TGCGCCAGCAGCCTAGATGGGTCCGGGGAGGTCACAGATACGCAGTATTTT CASSLDGSGEVTDTQYF
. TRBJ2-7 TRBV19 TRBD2 TGTGCCAGTAGTCCAGCGGGAGCCTACGAGCAGTACTTC CASSPAGAYEQYF
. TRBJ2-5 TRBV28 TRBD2 TGTGCCAGCAGTTCCCGGACTAGCGGAGAGACCCAGTACTTC CASSSRTSGETQYF
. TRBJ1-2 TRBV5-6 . TGTGCCAGCAGCTACCCTAAGGAGGGGGGGTTTGGCTACACCTTC CASSYPKEGGFGYTF
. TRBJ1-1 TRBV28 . TGTGCCAGCAGTTTTAGGGGGGTGGTTACTGAAGCTTTCTTT CASSFRGVVTEAFF
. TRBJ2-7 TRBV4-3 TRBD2 TGCGCCAGCAGCCAAGAATACCCTAGCGGGAGCTCCTACGAGCAGTACTTC CASSQEYPSGSSYEQYF
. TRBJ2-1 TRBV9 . TGTGCCAGCAGCACCTCTCGCGATGAGCAGTTCTTC CASSTSRDEQFF
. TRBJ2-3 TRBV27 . TGTGCCAGCAGTTCCAGGGGAGACCCCACAGATACGCAGTATTTT CASSSRGDPTDTQYF
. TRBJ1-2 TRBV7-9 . TGTGCCAGCAGCTTACCATATCGCGGGGACTATGGCTACACCTTC CASSLPYRGDYGYTF
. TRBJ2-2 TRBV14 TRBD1 TGTGCCAGCAGCCAACTTTCCAGGACAGGGAACACCGGGGAGCTGTTTTTT CASSQLSRTGNTGELFF
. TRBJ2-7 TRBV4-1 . TGCGCCAGCAGCCTACAAATTGGAGACCGGCGGTGGGCCTCCTACGAGCAGTACTTC CASSLQIGDRRWASYEQYF
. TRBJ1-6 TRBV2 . TGTGCCAGCAGTGAAGGCCGGGGATATAATTCACCCCTCCACTTT CASSEGRGYNSPLHF
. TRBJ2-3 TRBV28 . TGTGCCAGCAGTTTTCAAGGCTGGGCGAGAAGCACAGATACGCAGTATTTT CASSFQGWARSTDTQYF
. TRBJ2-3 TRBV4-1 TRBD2 TGCGCCAGCAGCCAAGCCCCTGGACTAGTAAGCGGAGATACGCAGTATTTT CASSQAPGLVSGDTQYF
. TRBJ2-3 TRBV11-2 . TGTGCCAGCAGCTTGGGGGACAGCGGGCGTACGCAGTATTTT CASSLGDSGRTQYF
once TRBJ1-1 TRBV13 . TGTGCCAGCAGCTTAGGGGTGGGCACTGAAGCTTTCTTT CASSLGVGTEAFF
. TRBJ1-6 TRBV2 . TGTGCCAGCAGGTCCGCAGGGGCGAGCTCACCCCTCCACTTT CASRSAGASSPLHF
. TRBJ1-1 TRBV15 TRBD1 TGTGCCACCAGCCCGCGGACAGGGTTGAACACTGAAGCTTTCTTT CATSPRTGLNTEAFF
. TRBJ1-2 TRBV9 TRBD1 TGTGCCAGCAGCGCAACAGGGGGAGAATACTATGGCTACACCTTC CASSATGGEYYGYTF
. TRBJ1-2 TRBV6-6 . TGTGCCAGCAGTTACTCGCCACGGGGGGAAGATGGCTACACCTTC CASSYSPRGEDGYTF
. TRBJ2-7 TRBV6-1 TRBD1 TGTGCCAGCAGTACAGGGGCTCCCTACGAGCAGTACTTC CASSTGAPYEQYF
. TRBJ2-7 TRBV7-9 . TGTGCCAGCAGCCCCCAGGGGCAGGGGCTAAGGAACGAGCAGTACTTC CASSPQGQGLRNEQYF
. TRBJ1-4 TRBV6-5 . TGTGCCAGCAGTTACGGGCAGGGTGGTGAAAAACTGTTTTTT CASSYGQGGEKLFF
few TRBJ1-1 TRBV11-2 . TGTGCCAGCAGCCCGACGTCGGAGGAAGCTTTCTTT CASSPTSEEAFF
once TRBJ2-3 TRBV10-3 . TGTGCCATCAGTGAGTCGGATTTTAGCGGAGAAACAGATACGCAGTATTTT CAISESDFSGETDTQYF
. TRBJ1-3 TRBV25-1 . TGTGCCAGCAGTGAGGACTCCGTAAGTTCTGGAAACACCATATATTTT CASSEDSVSSGNTIYF
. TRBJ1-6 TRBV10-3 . TGTGCCATCAGTGAGGGAGACTTCTATAATTCACCCCTCCACTTT CAISEGDFYNSPLHF
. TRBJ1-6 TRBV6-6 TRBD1 TGTGCCAGCAGTTACGGGACAGGGTATTCACCCCTCCACTTT CASSYGTGYSPLHF